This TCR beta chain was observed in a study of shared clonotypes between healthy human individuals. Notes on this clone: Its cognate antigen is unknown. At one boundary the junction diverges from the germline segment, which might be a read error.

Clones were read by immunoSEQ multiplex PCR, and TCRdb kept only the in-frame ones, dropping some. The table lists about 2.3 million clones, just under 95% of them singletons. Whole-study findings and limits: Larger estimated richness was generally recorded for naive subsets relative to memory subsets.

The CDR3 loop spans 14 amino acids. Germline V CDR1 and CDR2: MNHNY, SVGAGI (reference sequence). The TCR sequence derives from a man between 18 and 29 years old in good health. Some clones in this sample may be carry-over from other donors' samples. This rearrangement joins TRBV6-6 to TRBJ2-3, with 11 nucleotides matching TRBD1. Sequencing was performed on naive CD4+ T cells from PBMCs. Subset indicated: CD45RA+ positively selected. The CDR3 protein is CASSRTGGTDTQYF. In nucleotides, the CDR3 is TGTGCCAGCAGTCGGACAGGGGGCACGGATACGCAGTATTTT.